Presented here are 21 T cell receptor beta chains from one specimen sequenced in a study of blood T cell repertoires in COVID-19. Measured with immunoSEQ multiplex PCR; TCRdb has only the in-frame clones, and not every one. This sample yields 100,000 to 150,000 clones, of which 70% to 80% are seen a single time; around 25% belongs to the top ten. The sequencing sample was made of peripheral blood. These receptors came from a human donor in a cohort sampled during active COVID-19.

V is TRBV19 and J is TRBJ2-3; 8 nucleotides align to TRBD1. The trim removed 6 bases at V and 2 bases at J, leaving 4 bases unmatched. CDR1 is LNHDA and CDR2 is SQIVND in the germline V gene (reference sequence). The CDR3 runs to 14 residues. CDR3 sequence: CASRRTGPTDTQYF. CDR3 DNA: TGTGCCAGTAGGAGGACAGGGCCCACAGATACGCAGTATTTT.

The genes are TRBV19 and TRBJ2-3; maybe TRBD1 (5 bases). V was cut by 1 base and J by 0 bases, with 11 bases left in between. There are 16 residues in the CDR3. Germline V gives CDR1 LNHDA, CDR2 SQIVND (reference sequence). CDR3 residues: CASSIGPGFSTDTQYF. CDR3 DNA: TGTGCCAGTAGTATAGGGCCAGGGTTCAGCACAGATACGCAGTATTTT. The complete variable domain, with remaining parts taken from reference TRBV19 and TRBJ2-3, reads DGGITQSPKYLFRKEGQNVTLSCEQNLNHDAMYWYRQDPGQGLRLIYYSQIVNDFQKGDIAEGYSVSREKKESFPLTVTSAQKNPTAFYLCASSIGPGFSTDTQYFGPGTRLTVL.

This chain connects TRBV6-2 or TRBV6-3 to TRBJ2-4; 9 bases fit TRBD1. CDR3 size: 13 residues. Germline CDR1 reads MNHEY; CDR2 reads SVGEGT. The ends lost 4 bases at V and 9 bases at J; junction bases unmatched: 4. CDR3: CASSSQGAFIQYF. The CDR3 nucleotides are TGTGCCAGCAGTTCACAGGGGGCTTTCATTCAGTACTTC.

The chain couples TRBV7-2 to TRBJ2-3; 8 bases align to TRBD2. The V gene end was trimmed by 1 base and the J gene end by 4 bases; junction bases not matched to a gene: 4. Per germline, CDR1 SGHTA and CDR2 FQGNSA. The CDR3 covers 15 residues. The CDR3 nucleotides are TGTGCCAGCAGCTTAGTCCGGGGGGGCCCAGATACGCAGTATTTT. Translated: CASSLVRGGPDTQYF.

The chain has TRBV4-3 and TRBJ2-7; possible D gene TRBD2, 6 bases. Between the trimmed V and J ends, which lost 0 bases and 6 bases, there was a span of 9 bases. The CDR3 covers 13 residues. Germline CDR1 is LGHNA and CDR2 is YSLEER. The CDR3: CASSQDLGGEQYF. The CDR3 DNA sequence: TGCGCCAGCAGCCAAGATTTGGGGGGCGAGCAGTACTTC.

V gene TRBV7-2 combines with J gene TRBJ2-3; 11 positions agree with TRBD2. The CDR3 is 15 residues long. The junction had 1 base not matched to a gene; V was cut back by 4 bases and J by 1 base. Germline V lookup: CDR1 SGHTA, CDR2 FQGNSA. The chain's CDR3 is CASSSLAGGTDTQYF. The CDR3 DNA follows: TGTGCCAGCAGCTCACTAGCGGGGGGCACAGATACGCAGTATTTT.

The V gene is TRBV7-8, the J gene TRBJ2-1; D is ambiguous. V gave up 5 bases and J gave up 6 bases, with 8 bases separating them. CDR1 is SGHVS and CDR2 is FQNEAQ in the germline V gene. CDR3 length: 12 amino acids. CDR3 sequence (DNA): TGTGCCAGCAGCAACGTCGGCAATGAGCAGTTCTTC. It encodes CASSNVGNEQFF.

The V call is TRBV10-3, the J call TRBJ2-3; TRBD2 matches at 9 bases. Unmatched junction bases numbered 3, after V lost 2 bases and J lost 0 bases. This CDR3 has 16 residues. Germline V lookup: CDR1 ENHRY, CDR2 SYGVKD. Here the CDR3 DNA reads TGTGCCATCAGTGAGACTAGCGGGCTGAGCACAGATACGCAGTATTTT. Encoded protein: CAISETSGLSTDTQYF.

CDR3 protein: CASSPGGGKGSQYF. The CDR3, as DNA: TGCGCCAGCAGCCCCGGGGGAGGGAAGGGATCGCAGTACTTC. The chain couples TRBV5-1 to TRBJ2-7; 7 positions agree with TRBD2. The germline gives CDR1 SGHRS, CDR2 YFSETQ. Trimming removed 4 bases from V and 9 bases from J; junction bases left unmatched: 13. This CDR3 region has 14 residues.

The gene calls are TRBV15 and TRBJ1-5; D ambiguous. The CDR3 has 14 residues. CDR1 LNHNV and CDR2 YYDKDF come from the germline V gene (reference sequence). The V and J ends lost 1 base and 4 bases respectively, with 8 bases between them. CDR3 sequence reads: CATSRGLENQPQHF. DNA for the CDR3: TGTGCCACCAGCAGAGGACTTGAAAATCAGCCCCAGCATTTT.

The chain recombines TRBV9 with TRBJ1-2; 7 nucleotides match TRBD1. The CDR3 consists of 14 residues. CDR1 and CDR2 (germline): SGDLS, YYNGEE. V shed 4 bases, J shed 2 bases, and the junction held 5 bases outside the gene matches. The CDR3 DNA follows: TGTGCCAGCAGCCCTCTGACAGGGAACTATGGCTACACCTTC. It specifies CASSPLTGNYGYTF.

The gene calls are TRBV4-1 and TRBJ2-1; the match to TRBD2 covers 13 bases. This CDR3 comprises 15 residues. After removal of 4 bases from V and 9 bases from J, the junction contained 6 bases not matched to a gene. Germline loops: CDR1 MGHRA, CDR2 YSYEKL. The CDR3 nucleotides read TGCGCCAGCAGCCGAGGACTAGCGGGAGCGGGTGAGCAGTTCTTC. Translating it yields CASSRGLAGAGEQFF.

The V and J genes are TRBV5-8 and TRBJ2-3; 7 nucleotides agree with TRBD2. CDR1 and CDR2 (germline): SGHTS, YDEGEE. The CDR3 is made up of 14 amino acids. The trim removed 3 bases at V and 6 bases at J, leaving 7 bases unmatched. The CDR3: CASSSHRGVDTQYF. The CDR3 coding sequence is TGTGCCAGCAGCTCCCATCGGGGGGTGGATACGCAGTATTTT. Based on the CDR3 plus reference TRBV5-8 and TRBJ2-3, the full variable domain is EAGVTQSPTHLIKTRGQQATLRCSPISGHTSVYWYQQALGLGLQFLLWYDEGEERNRGNFPPRFSGRQFPNYSSELNVNALELEDSALYLCASSSHRGVDTQYFGPGTRLTVL.

The chain is built from TRBV7-2 and TRBJ2-4; tentatively, D is TRBD1 (6 bases). V was shortened by 5 bases and J by 5 bases, with 13 bases between the two germline ends. Germline lookup yields CDR1 SGHTA and CDR2 FQGNSA. This CDR3 has 14 amino acids. CDR3 nucleotide sequence: TGTGCCAGCAGCCAACGCCGACAGGAAAACATTCAGTACTTC. It yields the protein CASSQRRQENIQYF.

This clone was recorded once. The V and J genes are TRBV11-2 and TRBJ2-1; 8 bases match TRBD1. The CDR3 is 12 residues long. Germline V gene sequence: CDR1 SGHAT, CDR2 FQNNGV. After removal of 8 bases from V and 8 bases from J, the junction contained 5 bases not matched to a gene. CDR3 residues: CASQGAGYEQFF. The CDR3 DNA sequence: TGTGCCAGCCAGGGGGCGGGGTATGAGCAGTTCTTC.

J is TRBJ2-1 and V is TRBV2, with TRBD1 matching 9 bases. V was pared by 4 bases and J by 2 bases, with 6 bases of the junction left unmatched. The CDR3 has 16 residues. In germline, CDR1 is SNHLY, CDR2 FYNNEI. This CDR3 reads CASSGGTGFTYNEQFF. CDR3 nucleotide sequence: TGTGCCAGCAGTGGTGGGACAGGGTTCACCTACAATGAGCAGTTCTTC.

The rearrangement joins TRBV27 to TRBJ2-1, with 9 bases aligning to TRBD2. The CDR3 loop spans 15 amino acids. The V segment lost 5 bases and the J segment 8 bases; nucleotides outside the gene matches: 10. The V gene's germline CDR1 is MNHEY and CDR2 SMNVEV (reference sequence). The CDR3 nucleotides read TGTGCCAGCAGTCCTATAGGGACTAGCTCCCATGAGCAGTTCTTC. As protein: CASSPIGTSSHEQFF.

V is TRBV7-9 and J is TRBJ2-2; 8 positions agree with TRBD1. Germline V gene lookup returns CDR1 SEHNR and CDR2 FQNEAQ (reference sequence). V trimming: 3 bases; J trimming: 6 bases; junction bases outside the gene matches: 0. The CDR3 is 13 residues long. CDR3 in amino acids: CASSLGQAGELFF. The CDR3 DNA follows: TGTGCCAGCAGCTTGGGACAGGCCGGGGAGCTGTTTTTT.

The chain combines TRBV18 with TRBJ2-7; 8 bases fit TRBD1. The germline CDR1 and CDR2 sequences are KGHSH and LQKENI. This CDR3 is built from 14 residues. J was trimmed by 2 bases and V by 5 bases; bases with no gene match: 5. Here the CDR3 reads CASSGDRITYEQYF. The DNA of the CDR3 is TGTGCCAGCTCAGGGGACAGGATCACCTACGAGCAGTACTTC.

The J gene is TRBJ2-5, the V gene TRBV18; 7 bases are shared with TRBD1. Germline V lookup: CDR1 KGHSH, CDR2 LQKENI. There are 14 residues in the CDR3. With V trimmed by 2 bases and J by 5 bases, 5 bases remained unmatched. Here the CDR3 reads CASSPSRGIETQYF. The CDR3 DNA follows: TGTGCCAGCTCACCAAGCAGGGGGATCGAGACCCAGTACTTC.

The chain recombines TRBV2 with TRBJ2-7; a weak D match, TRBD1 (6 bases). Trimming left V 3 bases short and J 4 bases short, with 7 bases between. The CDR3 loop spans 12 amino acids. Looked up from germline, CDR1 is SNHLY and CDR2 is FYNNEI. The CDR3 loop is CASSEQGYEQYF. CDR3 nucleotides: TGTGCCAGCAGTGAGCAGGGGTACGAGCAGTACTTC.